The clone carrying this T cell receptor beta chain showed up just once. The same CDR3 is also encoded by other DNA sequences in this sample. This entry belongs to a study of blood T cell repertoires in COVID-19. About the research overall: Some COVID-19 samples were acute and others convalescent; all came from the United States, Italy and Spain. PBMCs, B-cell-depleted T cells, or T cells were the source of the cDNA or gDNA that made up the material.

Original analysis: The assay estimated nucleated cells by amplifying reference gene primers. Only in-frame clones appear in the TCRdb table, and some are missing; sequencing was by immunoSEQ multiplex PCR. V and J calls and clone size follow that table, whereas D and trimming were derived from the DNA. The sample has approximately 270,000 clones, around 85% seen once; the top ten hold approximately 9.9%. This CDR3 has 13 residues. Trimming pared 0 bases from V and 0 bases from J, leaving 3 bases between. Germline lookup yields CDR1 SGHNT and CDR2 YYREEE (reference sequence). Source material: peripheral blood. The chain is built from TRBV5-4 and TRBJ1-2; D is undetermined. This receptor was taken from a woman between 70 and 85 years old with acute or convalescent COVID-19. The CDR3 loop is CASSLDSNYGYTF. CDR3 in DNA: TGTGCCAGCAGCTTGGACTCTAACTATGGCTACACCTTC.